The T cell receptor (beta chain) under discussion was sequenced for a study of T cells in women clearing cervical HPV infection (dated by TCRdb to 2017 to 2018). At the level of the whole study: Cases were approximately 25 women with histologically confirmed HPV16-related CIN3 or worse, including 2 invasive cancers. The approximately 25 controls were women who cleared a single incident HPV16 infection within 12 months without developing precancer or cancer. Blood from cases was drawn at the visit where the lesion was first identified, while blood from controls was drawn once the infection was no longer detected. For cases, a median interval of approximately 150 days, with an interquartile range of about 90 to 210 days, was observed between lesion detection and blood sampling. HLA typing was available for only a few women, so HLA type could not be excluded as a confounder. An exploratory proof-of-principle case-control study, nested within the Guanacaste HPV Natural History Study in Costa Rica, was conducted to compare TCR repertoires across cervical HPV16 outcomes. Cases were matched to controls by age within five years and by the year the sample was collected. A median age of around 30 years was observed in cases versus 38 to 45 in controls, and no significant differences in baseline characteristics were found. The parent cohort enrolled 10,000 to 11,000 women aged 18 or older in Guanacaste, Costa Rica, in about 1993 to 1994 and followed the women for approximately seven years. Five blinded duplicates per group were added as quality controls, giving around 60 samples: some 50 participants and 10 replicates.

Every participant had a single incident cervical HPV16 infection, and prevalent HPV16 infections were excluded. Cervical HPV DNA was detected by MY09/MY11 PCR, and genotyping was performed by dot-blot hybridization. About 15 mL of heparinized blood were centrifuged, and the buffy coat was split into aliquots, frozen at -30 degrees C, and then kept at -80 degrees C. QIAGEN kits were used to extract genomic DNA from the buffy coat specimens. Worth noting for this clone: Its target antigen remains unknown. The read halts 3 residues ahead of the CDR3 end, with the missing end drawn from the germline J gene.

The immunoSEQ assay used multiplex PCR to amplify TCR beta CDR3 regions from an average of approximately 1,200 ng of genomic DNA per sample. The assay corrected primer bias using a complete synthetic TCR repertoire to establish an amplification baseline. Amplicons were sequenced on the Illumina platform. Processing in the source paper ran as follows. Sequences were error-corrected by clustering with frequency ratios and a modified nearest-neighbor algorithm and were then analyzed in the immunoSEQ Analyzer with IMGT gene definitions. TCR richness and evenness were averaged over 20 rarefaction repeats at each rarefaction depth, excluding samples with fewer sequences than the depth. V, D and J gene relative abundances were compared between groups with Wilcoxon rank sum tests, applying FDR correction. In the blinded duplicates, the intraclass correlation was 90% to 97% for TCR richness and averaged about 79% across 65 to 75 gene segments. As stored in TCRdb, this immuneACCESS dataset retains in-frame rearrangements with V and J assigned. A fraction of the clones does not appear; measured against another copy, unresolved V genes explain less than half of the discrepancy, and the remainder lacks a known reason. V and J calls and clone size are copied from that table; D and trimming were computed from the DNA. The data table for this sample lists fewer than 35,000 clones. The ten largest clones add up to approximately 4.2% of the sample.

CDR3 length: 14 amino acids, cysteine to phenylalanine. Of the CDR3's DNA, 33 bases were read; they are in frame from base 1. Unmatched junction bases come to 13, with V trimmed by 7 bases and J by 7 bases. Reading the germline V gene gives CDR1 SGHRS and CDR2 YFSETQ. On the study overall, not on this receptor specifically: Because the number of T cells per sample was unknown, the richness differences could reflect varying T-cell content rather than repertoire biology. Significantly higher TCR repertoire richness was observed in CIN3+ cases than in controls across sequencing depths, whereas no difference in evenness was found. The cross-sectional design could not show whether associations preceded infection or resulted from it; effector/memory subsets and HPV-specific T cells were not isolated. By combining richness with V gene abundances, random forest classifiers separated cases from controls with an estimated AUC of 0.83. TRBV6-7 relative abundance was lower in cases than in controls (roughly 0.11% versus 0.16%; Bonferroni P = 0.0008).

In this chain, TRBV5-1 is recombined with TRBJ2-5; a stretch of 7 junction bases matches TRBD2. Sample: blood buffy coat. The receptor comes from a woman aged 18-69 years with a cervical HPV16 infection that either progressed to CIN3+ or cleared (not recorded which). The CDR3 bases that were read are TGCGCCAGCTCTCCGGGACTAAGCAAGGGGACC. This sequence encodes CASSPGLSKGT. The whole CDR3 protein is CASSPGLSKGTQYF.